This is a list of T cell receptor beta chains from one sample in a study of CD8 T cells in Susac syndrome. TCRdb re-analysed the immunoSEQ multiplex PCR reads in MiXCR, keeping a single row per CDR3 protein. Here the sample spans 170,000 or so distinct CDR3 sequences, around 96% being singletons. The source material was CD8+ T cells from PBMCs. The receptors come from a human donor with multiple sclerosis. Each CDR3 is given with its conserved first and last residue. D genes are given only for firm matches. Some rows have no size entry. The others give once, few or many, or a class for an expanded clone.

J gene: TRBJ1-5; clone size: NA; V gene: TRBV19; D gene: NA; CDR3 DNA: TGTGCCAGTAGTATAAGGGACATCAATCAGCCCCAGCATTTT; CDR3 protein: CASSIRDINQPQHF
J gene: TRBJ2-7; clone size: NA; V gene: TRBV5-1; D gene: TRBD2; CDR3 DNA: TGCGCCAGCAGCTTGGCTCTAGCGGGAGAGCGCTCCTACGAGCAGTACTTC; CDR3 protein: CASSLALAGERSYEQYF
J gene: TRBJ2-1; clone size: NA; V gene: TRBV5-1; D gene: NA; CDR3 DNA: TGCGCCAGCAGTGATGGGGGGGGCCCGAACCTCAATGAGCAGTTCTTC; CDR3 protein: CASSDGGGPNLNEQFF
J gene: TRBJ2-3; clone size: NA; V gene: TRBV2; D gene: NA; CDR3 DNA: TGTGCTATCCAACGGTCTCGGGCAGCAGATACGCAGTATTTT; CDR3 protein: CAIQRSRAADTQYF
J gene: TRBJ1-1; clone size: once; V gene: TRBV6-5; D gene: NA; CDR3 DNA: TGTGCCACAAGAACGACTGAAGCTTTCTTT; CDR3 protein: CATRTTEAFF
J gene: TRBJ2-3; clone size: NA; V gene: TRBV7-9; D gene: TRBD2; CDR3 DNA: TGTGCCAGCAGCTTACCGGGACTAGCGGTGAATACGCAGTATTTT; CDR3 protein: CASSLPGLAVNTQYF
J gene: TRBJ2-1; clone size: NA; V gene: TRBV19; D gene: NA; CDR3 DNA: TGTGCCAGTAGCCCAGGGCGGGTGAATGAGCAGTTCTTC; CDR3 protein: CASSPGRVNEQFF
J gene: TRBJ2-7; clone size: once; V gene: TRBV20-1; D gene: TRBD2; CDR3 DNA: TGCAGTGCTAGAGATCGGGCGGGAGTTCTCTACGAGCAGTACTTC; CDR3 protein: CSARDRAGVLYEQYF
J gene: TRBJ2-1; clone size: NA; V gene: TRBV9; D gene: TRBD2; CDR3 DNA: TGTGCCAGCAGCGTGAGCGGGGGGAGCTCCTACAATGAGCAGTTCTTC; CDR3 protein: CASSVSGGSSYNEQFF
J gene: TRBJ1-1; clone size: NA; V gene: TRBV7-9; D gene: NA; CDR3 DNA: TGTGCCAGCGAGGAAGGCAGCTCCTTTTGGAACACTGAAGCTTTCTTT; CDR3 protein: CASEEGSSFWNTEAFF
J gene: TRBJ2-3; clone size: NA; V gene: TRBV6-1; D gene: NA; CDR3 DNA: TGTGCCAGCAGTGGTTACTTCGGTAGCACAGATACGCAGTATTTT; CDR3 protein: CASSGYFGSTDTQYF
J gene: TRBJ2-1; clone size: NA; V gene: TRBV28; D gene: TRBD2; CDR3 DNA: TGTGCCAGCAGTTCTCCGGGGACTAGCTATTCATATGAGCAGTTCTTC; CDR3 protein: CASSSPGTSYSYEQFF
J gene: TRBJ1-1; clone size: NA; V gene: TRBV9; D gene: TRBD1; CDR3 DNA: TGTGCCAGCAGCGGAGCTAGGGACAGGGGGCTCTTGAACACTGAAGCTTTCTTT; CDR3 protein: CASSGARDRGLLNTEAFF
J gene: TRBJ2-3; clone size: NA; V gene: TRBV5-1; D gene: NA; CDR3 DNA: TGCGCCAGCAGCTTGAGGGTGAGCGCAGATACGCAGTATTTT; CDR3 protein: CASSLRVSADTQYF
J gene: TRBJ2-1; clone size: NA; V gene: TRBV7-3; D gene: NA; CDR3 DNA: TGTGCCAGCAGCCCAGGATTAGCGGATGAGCAGTTCTTC; CDR3 protein: CASSPGLADEQFF
J gene: TRBJ1-1; clone size: NA; V gene: TRBV20-1; D gene: NA; CDR3 DNA: TGCAGTGCGTACGGGACAGAAGCTTTCTTT; CDR3 protein: CSAYGTEAFF
J gene: TRBJ2-7; clone size: NA; V gene: TRBV27; D gene: TRBD1; CDR3 DNA: TGTGCCAGCCGCCCCGGACAGGGGCCGTTTAGCTCCTACGAGCAGTACTTC; CDR3 protein: CASRPGQGPFSSYEQYF
J gene: TRBJ2-1; clone size: NA; V gene: TRBV24-1; D gene: NA; CDR3 DNA: TGTGCCACCAGTGATCGGTCAACCTACAGGGTCAATGAGCAGTTCTTC; CDR3 protein: CATSDRSTYRVNEQFF
J gene: TRBJ2-7; clone size: once; V gene: TRBV3-1; D gene: TRBD2; CDR3 DNA: TGTGCCAGCAGCTCTGCGGGGCCTTCCGGGAGGACCTACGAGCAGTACTTC; CDR3 protein: CASSSAGPSGRTYEQYF
J gene: TRBJ2-1; clone size: NA; V gene: TRBV29-1; D gene: TRBD2; CDR3 DNA: TGCAGCGTTGAAGATCTTTCTGTGAGCGGGAGGAAGAATGAGCAGTTCTTC; CDR3 protein: CSVEDLSVSGRKNEQFF
J gene: TRBJ2-7; clone size: NA; V gene: TRBV15; D gene: TRBD2; CDR3 DNA: TGTGCCACCAGCAGAGGAGCAACTAGCGGACTCTACGAGCAGTACTTC; CDR3 protein: CATSRGATSGLYEQYF
J gene: TRBJ2-1; clone size: NA; V gene: TRBV13; D gene: NA; CDR3 DNA: TGTGCCAGCAGCTTAGGCCGGGGGCCGTACAATGAGCAGTTCTTC; CDR3 protein: CASSLGRGPYNEQFF
J gene: TRBJ1-1; clone size: NA; V gene: TRBV28; D gene: NA; CDR3 DNA: TGTGCCAGCAGTCCCGGAATCACTGAAGCTTTCTTT; CDR3 protein: CASSPGITEAFF
J gene: TRBJ1-2; clone size: NA; V gene: TRBV12-3/TRBV12-4; D gene: NA; CDR3 DNA: TGTGCCAGCAGTCCGCGGGACACAGCTAACTATGGCTACACCTTC; CDR3 protein: CASSPRDTANYGYTF
J gene: TRBJ1-2; clone size: NA; V gene: TRBV28; D gene: NA; CDR3 DNA: TGTGCCAGCAGTTTTCTTTATGGCTACACCTTC; CDR3 protein: CASSFLYGYTF
J gene: TRBJ2-1; clone size: NA; V gene: TRBV4-1; D gene: TRBD2; CDR3 DNA: TGCGCCAGCAGCCACCTACTAGCGGGGGGTTCAAGTGAGCAGTTCTTC; CDR3 protein: CASSHLLAGGSSEQFF
J gene: TRBJ1-1; clone size: NA; V gene: TRBV2; D gene: NA; CDR3 DNA: TGTGCCAGCGAGAGGGGGGGCACTGAAGCTTTCTTT; CDR3 protein: CASERGGTEAFF
J gene: TRBJ1-2; clone size: NA; V gene: TRBV28; D gene: NA; CDR3 DNA: TGTGCCAGCAGTCGGGTCTGGGGGCTACGGGGCTACACCTTC; CDR3 protein: CASSRVWGLRGYTF
J gene: TRBJ2-3; clone size: NA; V gene: TRBV5-1; D gene: NA; CDR3 DNA: TGCGCCAGCAGCTTGCCCAGGCTCACAGATACGCAGTATTTT; CDR3 protein: CASSLPRLTDTQYF
J gene: TRBJ2-3; clone size: once; V gene: TRBV30; D gene: TRBD1; CDR3 DNA: TGTGCCAGAGGGGACAGGGGACCAGATACGCAGTATTTT; CDR3 protein: CARGDRGPDTQYF
J gene: TRBJ2-7; clone size: NA; V gene: TRBV14; D gene: TRBD2; CDR3 DNA: TGTGCCAGCAGCCACCAGGGACTAGCTCTCTACGAGCAGTACTTC; CDR3 protein: CASSHQGLALYEQYF
J gene: TRBJ1-6; clone size: NA; V gene: TRBV15; D gene: NA; CDR3 DNA: TGTGCCACCAGCAGAGATGAAGATTCACCCCTCCACTTT; CDR3 protein: CATSRDEDSPLHF
J gene: TRBJ2-1; clone size: NA; V gene: TRBV12-3/TRBV12-4; D gene: NA; CDR3 DNA: TGTGCCAGCAGTTTAGAGACTACTTTCAACAATGAGCAGTTCTTC; CDR3 protein: CASSLETTFNNEQFF
J gene: TRBJ2-5; clone size: NA; V gene: TRBV29-1; D gene: NA; CDR3 DNA: TGCAGCGTTGAAGTTCAGGGGCAGGGGGAGACCCAGTACTTC; CDR3 protein: CSVEVQGQGETQYF
J gene: TRBJ1-5; clone size: NA; V gene: TRBV18; D gene: NA; CDR3 DNA: TGTGCCAGCTCACCACGGGGGAGGGATCAGCCCCAGCATTTT; CDR3 protein: CASSPRGRDQPQHF
J gene: TRBJ2-7; clone size: NA; V gene: TRBV4-1; D gene: TRBD2; CDR3 DNA: TGCGCCAGCAGCCAAGGGGCTAGCGGGTTGATCGAGCAGTACTTC; CDR3 protein: CASSQGASGLIEQYF
J gene: TRBJ2-5; clone size: NA; V gene: TRBV7-2; D gene: TRBD2; CDR3 DNA: TGTGCCAGCAGCTTAGCACCGGGGGGAGAAGAGACCCAGTACTTC; CDR3 protein: CASSLAPGGEETQYF
J gene: TRBJ2-7; clone size: NA; V gene: TRBV20-1; D gene: TRBD2; CDR3 DNA: TGCAGTGCTAAGGAGCGGGGGCTGAACTACGAGCAGTACTTC; CDR3 protein: CSAKERGLNYEQYF
J gene: TRBJ1-5; clone size: NA; V gene: TRBV6-5; D gene: NA; CDR3 DNA: TGTGCCAGCAGTTACTCGAAAAGCAGGGTTCAACCCCAGCATTTT; CDR3 protein: CASSYSKSRVQPQHF
J gene: TRBJ1-2; clone size: NA; V gene: TRBV9; D gene: NA; CDR3 DNA: TGTGCCAGCAGCGTAGGATATAGTCGGGCTAGTGGCTACACCTTC; CDR3 protein: CASSVGYSRASGYTF
J gene: TRBJ2-3; clone size: once; V gene: TRBV27; D gene: NA; CDR3 DNA: TGTGCCAGCAGCCACCTTAGCGATACGCAGTATTTT; CDR3 protein: CASSHLSDTQYF
J gene: TRBJ2-7; clone size: NA; V gene: TRBV12-3/TRBV12-4; D gene: NA; CDR3 DNA: TGTGCCAGCAGCGCAGGCGCGGGATACTCCTACGAGCAGTACTTC; CDR3 protein: CASSAGAGYSYEQYF
J gene: TRBJ2-7; clone size: NA; V gene: TRBV20-1; D gene: TRBD2; CDR3 DNA: TGCAGTGCTAGCTCTAGCGGCGAGCAGTACTTC; CDR3 protein: CSASSSGEQYF
J gene: TRBJ1-4; clone size: NA; V gene: TRBV7-8; D gene: NA; CDR3 DNA: TGTGCCAGCAGCTCACCCTATAGACCTAATGAAAAACTGTTTTTT; CDR3 protein: CASSSPYRPNEKLFF
J gene: TRBJ1-5; clone size: once; V gene: TRBV12-3/TRBV12-4; D gene: NA; CDR3 DNA: TGTGCCAGCAGTTTAAAACGGGCAGAGCCCCAGCCCCAGCATTTT; CDR3 protein: CASSLKRAEPQPQHF
J gene: TRBJ2-4; clone size: NA; V gene: TRBV20-1; D gene: TRBD2; CDR3 DNA: TGCAGTGCTAGAGTAACGGGGACTAGCGCACAGAACGAAGCCAAAAACATTCAGTACTTC; CDR3 protein: CSARVTGTSAQNEAKNIQYF